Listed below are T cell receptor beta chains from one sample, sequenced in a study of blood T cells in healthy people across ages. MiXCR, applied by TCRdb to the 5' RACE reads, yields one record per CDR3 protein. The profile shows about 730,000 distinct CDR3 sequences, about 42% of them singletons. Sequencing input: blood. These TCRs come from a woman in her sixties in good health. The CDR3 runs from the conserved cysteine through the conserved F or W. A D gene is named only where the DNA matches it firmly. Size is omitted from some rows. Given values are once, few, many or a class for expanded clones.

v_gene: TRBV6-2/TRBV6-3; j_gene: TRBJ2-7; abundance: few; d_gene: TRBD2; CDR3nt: TGTGCCAGCAAGAGAAGCGGGAGTAACGACGAGCAGTACTTC; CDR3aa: CASKRSGSNDEQYF
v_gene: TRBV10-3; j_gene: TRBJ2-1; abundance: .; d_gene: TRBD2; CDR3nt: TGTGCCATCAGTGGGGGGACTAGCGGGAGTCTCCGTGAGCAGTTCTTC; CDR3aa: CAISGGTSGSLREQFF
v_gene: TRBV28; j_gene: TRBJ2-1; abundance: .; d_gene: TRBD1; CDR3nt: TGTGCCAGCGGTTACCCGGGACAGGCGAGCTCCTACAATGAGCAGTTCTTC; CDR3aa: CASGYPGQASSYNEQFF
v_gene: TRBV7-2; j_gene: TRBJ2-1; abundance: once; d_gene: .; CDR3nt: TGTGCCAGCAGCTTAGCGGCGGTCCAAAAAATGGGTGAGCAGTTCTTC; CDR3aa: CASSLAAVQKMGEQFF
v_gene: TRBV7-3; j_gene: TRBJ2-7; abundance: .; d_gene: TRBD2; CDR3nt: TGTGCCAGCAGCTTAACGGGCGGGAGCCCCTCCGAGCAGTACTTC; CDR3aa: CASSLTGGSPSEQYF
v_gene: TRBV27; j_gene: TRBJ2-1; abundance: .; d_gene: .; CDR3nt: TGTGCCAGCAGTTCTTTTAGCTCCTACGAGCAGTTCTTC; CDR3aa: CASSSFSSYEQFF
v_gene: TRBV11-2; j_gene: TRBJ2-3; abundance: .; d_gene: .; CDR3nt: TGTGCCAGCAGCCTCCGCATAGCCCCCCAGTCAGATACGCAGTATTTT; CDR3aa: CASSLRIAPQSDTQYF
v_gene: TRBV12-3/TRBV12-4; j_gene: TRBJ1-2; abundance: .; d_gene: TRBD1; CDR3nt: TGTGCCAGCAGCTCACCTCAGACAGGGTTGGGCTACACCTTC; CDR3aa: CASSSPQTGLGYTF
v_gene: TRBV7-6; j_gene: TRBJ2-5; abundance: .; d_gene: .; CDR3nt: TGTGCCAGCAGCTTAGAGACAGGCGGTGGGGAGCAGTACTTC; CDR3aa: CASSLETGGGEQYF
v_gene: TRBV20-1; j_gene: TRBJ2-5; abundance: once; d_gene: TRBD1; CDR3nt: TGCAGTGCTAGCCTCGGGACAGGGGATCTGCTCCAAGAGACCCAGTACTTC; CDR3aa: CSASLGTGDLLQETQYF
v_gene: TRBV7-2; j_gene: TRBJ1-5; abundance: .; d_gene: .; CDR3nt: TGTGCCCGCAGCTTTAGTCCTGATACTCGCAATCAGCCCCAGCATTTT; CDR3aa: CARSFSPDTRNQPQHF
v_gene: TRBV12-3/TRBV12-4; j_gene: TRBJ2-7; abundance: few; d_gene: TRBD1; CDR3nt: TGTGCCAGCAGTAAACAGGGGTCGGGCTACGAGCAGTACTTC; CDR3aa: CASSKQGSGYEQYF
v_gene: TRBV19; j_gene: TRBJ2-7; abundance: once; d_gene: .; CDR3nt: TGTGCCAGTAGTAAGGAGGGGGCGTGCGGATACGAGCAGTACTTC; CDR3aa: CASSKEGACGYEQYF
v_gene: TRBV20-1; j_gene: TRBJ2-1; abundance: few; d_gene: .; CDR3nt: TGCAGTGCTCGATTGCCCTCCAGGGGGGATGGTGAGCAGTTCTTC; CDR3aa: CSARLPSRGDGEQFF
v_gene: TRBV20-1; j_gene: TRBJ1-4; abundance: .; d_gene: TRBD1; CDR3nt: TGCAGTGCTAGAGCCACGGGGGACAGTTCGACTAATGAAAAACTGTTTTTT; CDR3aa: CSARATGDSSTNEKLFF
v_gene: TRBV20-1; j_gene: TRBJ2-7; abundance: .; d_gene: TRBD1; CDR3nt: TGCAGTGCGCGGGGGACAGGGGGCTTTAACGAGCAGTACTTC; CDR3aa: CSARGTGGFNEQYF